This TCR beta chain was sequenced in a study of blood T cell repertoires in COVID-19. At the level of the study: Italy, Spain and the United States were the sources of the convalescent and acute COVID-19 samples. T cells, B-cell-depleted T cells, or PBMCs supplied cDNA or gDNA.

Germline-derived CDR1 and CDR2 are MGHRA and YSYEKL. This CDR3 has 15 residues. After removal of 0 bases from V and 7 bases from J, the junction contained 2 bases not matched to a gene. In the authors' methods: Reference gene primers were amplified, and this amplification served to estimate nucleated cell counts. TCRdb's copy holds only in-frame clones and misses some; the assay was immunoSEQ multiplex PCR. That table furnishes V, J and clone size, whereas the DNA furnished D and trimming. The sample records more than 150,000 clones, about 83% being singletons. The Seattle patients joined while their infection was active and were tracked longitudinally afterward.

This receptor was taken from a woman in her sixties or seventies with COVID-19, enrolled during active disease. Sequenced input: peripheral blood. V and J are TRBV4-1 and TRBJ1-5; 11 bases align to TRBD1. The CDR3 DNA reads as TGCGCCAGCAGCCAAGATGGGACAGGGGGGCAGCCCCAGCATTTT. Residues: CASSQDGTGGQPQHF.